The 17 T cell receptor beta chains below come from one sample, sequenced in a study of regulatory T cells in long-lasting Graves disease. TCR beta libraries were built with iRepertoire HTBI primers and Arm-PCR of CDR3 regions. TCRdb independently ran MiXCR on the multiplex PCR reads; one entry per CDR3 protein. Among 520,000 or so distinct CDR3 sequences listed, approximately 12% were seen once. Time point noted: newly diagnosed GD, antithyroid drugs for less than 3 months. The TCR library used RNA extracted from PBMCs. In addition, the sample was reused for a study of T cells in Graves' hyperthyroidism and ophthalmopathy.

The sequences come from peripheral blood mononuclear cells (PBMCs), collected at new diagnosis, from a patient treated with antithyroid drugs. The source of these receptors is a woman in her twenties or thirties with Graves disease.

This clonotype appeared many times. The CDR3: CASSYSGTGTLTGELFF. CDR3 DNA sequence: TGTGCCAGCAGTTACTCGGGGACAGGGACGCTTACCGGGGAGCTGTTTTTT. The V call is TRBV6-2 or TRBV6-3, the J call TRBJ2-2, with 9 bases matching TRBD1. V shed 0 bases and J 5 bases; nucleotides not matched to a gene: 7. Germline CDR1 and CDR2: MNHEY and SVGEGT. The CDR3 is 17 residues long.

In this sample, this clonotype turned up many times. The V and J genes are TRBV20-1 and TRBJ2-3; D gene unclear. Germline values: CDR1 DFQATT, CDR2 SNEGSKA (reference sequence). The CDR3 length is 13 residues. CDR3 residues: CSRSRPSTDTQYF. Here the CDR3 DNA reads TGCAGCCGTTCTAGGCCTAGCACAGATACGCAGTATTTT.

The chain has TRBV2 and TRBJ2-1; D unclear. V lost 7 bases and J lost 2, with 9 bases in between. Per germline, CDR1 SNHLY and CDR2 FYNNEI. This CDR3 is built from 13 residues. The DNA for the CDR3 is TGTGCCAGCACAAGTGGAACCTACAATGAGCAGTTCTTC. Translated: CASTSGTYNEQFF.

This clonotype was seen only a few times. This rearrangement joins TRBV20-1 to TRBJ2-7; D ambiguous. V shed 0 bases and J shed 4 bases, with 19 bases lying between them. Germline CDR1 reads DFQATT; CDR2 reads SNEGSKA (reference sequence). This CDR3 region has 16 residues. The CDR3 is CSARDLLRKRSYEQYF. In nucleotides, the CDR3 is TGCAGTGCTAGAGATCTTTTGAGGAAAAGGTCGTACGAGCAGTACTTC.

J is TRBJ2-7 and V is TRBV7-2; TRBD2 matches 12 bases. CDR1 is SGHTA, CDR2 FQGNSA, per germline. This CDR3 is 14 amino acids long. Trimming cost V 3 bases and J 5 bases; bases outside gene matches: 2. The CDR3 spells CASSFWTSGNEQYF. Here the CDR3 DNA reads TGTGCCAGCAGCTTCTGGACTAGCGGGAACGAGCAGTACTTC.

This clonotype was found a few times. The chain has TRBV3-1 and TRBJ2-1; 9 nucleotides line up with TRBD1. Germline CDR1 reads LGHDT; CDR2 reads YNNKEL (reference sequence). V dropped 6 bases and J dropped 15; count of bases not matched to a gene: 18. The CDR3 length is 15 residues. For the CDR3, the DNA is TGTGCCAGCAGGCCGGGACAGGGATCCCCAACGATCCCGTTCTTC. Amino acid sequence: CASRPGQGSPTIPFF.

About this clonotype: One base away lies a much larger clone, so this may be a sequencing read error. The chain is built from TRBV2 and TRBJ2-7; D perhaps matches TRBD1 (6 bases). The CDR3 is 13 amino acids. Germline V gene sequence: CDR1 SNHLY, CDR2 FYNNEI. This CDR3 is CASSGDTGYERYF. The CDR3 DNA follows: TGTGCCAGCAGTGGGGACACGGGCTACGAGCGGTACTTC.

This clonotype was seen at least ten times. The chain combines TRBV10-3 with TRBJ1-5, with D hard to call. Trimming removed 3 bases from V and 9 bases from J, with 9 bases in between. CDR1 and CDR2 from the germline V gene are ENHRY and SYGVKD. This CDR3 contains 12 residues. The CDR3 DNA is TGTGCCATCAGTGACCCGGACGGGCCCCAGCATTTT. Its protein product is CAISDPDGPQHF.

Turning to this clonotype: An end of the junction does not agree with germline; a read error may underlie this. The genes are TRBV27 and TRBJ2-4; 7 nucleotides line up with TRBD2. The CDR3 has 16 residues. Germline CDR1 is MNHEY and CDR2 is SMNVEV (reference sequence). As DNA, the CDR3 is TGTGCCAGCCAGCCTTCTAGCGGAAGCGATAAAAGCATTCAGTACTTC. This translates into CASQPSSGSDKSIQYF.

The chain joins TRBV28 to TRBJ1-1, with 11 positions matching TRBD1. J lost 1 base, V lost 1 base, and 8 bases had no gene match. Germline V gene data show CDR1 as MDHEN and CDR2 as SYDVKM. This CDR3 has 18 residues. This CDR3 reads CASSLLGGTGGRNTEAFF. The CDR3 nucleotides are TGTGCCAGCAGTTTATTAGGGGGGACAGGGGGGAGGAACACTGAAGCTTTCTTT.

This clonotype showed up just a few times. The CDR3 reads CASSLERQAVEQYF. CDR3 sequence (DNA): TGTGCCAGCAGCTTAGAGAGGCAGGCGGTCGAGCAGTACTTC. The chain has TRBV7-9 and TRBJ2-7; D call uncertain. CDR1 SEHNR and CDR2 FQNEAQ come from the germline V gene (reference sequence). CDR3 length: 14 amino acids. Trimming took 1 base from V and 6 from J, leaving 13 bases between them.

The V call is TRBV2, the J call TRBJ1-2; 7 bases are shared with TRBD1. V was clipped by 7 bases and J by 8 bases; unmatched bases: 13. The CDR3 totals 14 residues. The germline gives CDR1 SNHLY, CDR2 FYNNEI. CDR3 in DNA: TGTGCCAGCACCATACGAGGGGGCGCGGGGGGCTACACCTTC. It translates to CASTIRGGAGGYTF. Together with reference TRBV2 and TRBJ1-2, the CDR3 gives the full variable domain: EPEVTQTPSHQVTQMGQEVILRCVPISNHLYFYWYRQILGQKVEFLVSFYNNEISEKSEIFDDQFSVERPDGSNFTLKIRSTKLEDSAMYFCASTIRGGAGGYTFGSGTRLTVV.

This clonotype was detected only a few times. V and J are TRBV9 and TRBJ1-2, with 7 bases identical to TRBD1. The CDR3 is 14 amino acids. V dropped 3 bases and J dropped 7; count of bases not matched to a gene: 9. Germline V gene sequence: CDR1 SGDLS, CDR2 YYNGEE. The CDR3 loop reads CASSEMNRGGGYTF. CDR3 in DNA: TGTGCCAGCAGCGAGATGAACAGGGGAGGTGGCTACACCTTC.

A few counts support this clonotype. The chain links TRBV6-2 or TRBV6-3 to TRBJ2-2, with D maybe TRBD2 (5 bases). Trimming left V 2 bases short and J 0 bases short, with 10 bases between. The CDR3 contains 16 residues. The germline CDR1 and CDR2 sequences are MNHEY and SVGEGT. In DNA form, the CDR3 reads TGTGCCAGCAGTTACAGAGCGGAGCCGAACACCGGGGAGCTGTTTTTT. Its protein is CASSYRAEPNTGELFF.

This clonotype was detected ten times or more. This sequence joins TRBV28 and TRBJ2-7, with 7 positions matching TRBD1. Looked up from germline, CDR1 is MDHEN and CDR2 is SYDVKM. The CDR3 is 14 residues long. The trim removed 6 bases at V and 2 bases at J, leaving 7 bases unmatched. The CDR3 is CASRPQGRTYEQYF. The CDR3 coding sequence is TGTGCCAGCAGACCACAGGGGCGGACCTACGAGCAGTACTTC.

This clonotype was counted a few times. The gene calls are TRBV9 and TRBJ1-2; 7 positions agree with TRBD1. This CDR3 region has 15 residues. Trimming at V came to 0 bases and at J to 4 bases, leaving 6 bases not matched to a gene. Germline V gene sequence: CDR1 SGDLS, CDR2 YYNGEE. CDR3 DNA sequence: TGTGCCAGCAGCGTAGTGCCAGGGGGTAGCTATGGCTACACCTTC. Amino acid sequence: CASSVVPGGSYGYTF.

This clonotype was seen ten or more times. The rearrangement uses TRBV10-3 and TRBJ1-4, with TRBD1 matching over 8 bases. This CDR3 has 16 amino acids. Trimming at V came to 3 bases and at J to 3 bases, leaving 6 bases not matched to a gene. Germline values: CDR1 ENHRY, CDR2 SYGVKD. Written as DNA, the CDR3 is TGTGCCATCAGTGAAGTAGGACAGGGACCTAATGAAAAACTGTTTTTT. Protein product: CAISEVGQGPNEKLFF.